Following are 20 T cell receptor beta chains from one sample sequenced in a study of blood T cell repertoires in COVID-19. The table came from immunoSEQ multiplex PCR; TCRdb's copy has only in-frame clones and leaves some out. Of 200,000 to 250,000 clones listed, 70% to 85% are singletons. The sequencing sample was made of peripheral blood. The receptors here all came from an elderly woman with acute or convalescent COVID-19.

V gene TRBV5-4 combines with J gene TRBJ1-2; 10 nucleotides align to TRBD1. V lost 0 bases and J lost 4; bases outside the gene matches: 12. This CDR3 region has 18 residues. The germline V gene encodes CDR1 SGHNT and CDR2 YYREEE (reference sequence). The CDR3 DNA reads as TGTGCCAGCAGCTTGGGTTGGAAAGGGACAGGGGAGGTCTATGGCTACACCTTC. Translation: CASSLGWKGTGEVYGYTF.

This chain uses TRBV11-2 with TRBJ2-7; maybe TRBD1 (7 bases). The CDR3 consists of 15 residues. Trimming took 5 bases from V and 1 from J, leaving 15 bases between them. In germline, CDR1 is SGHAT, CDR2 FQNNGV. CDR3 in amino acids: CASSRETGRSYEQYF. CDR3 in DNA: TGTGCCAGCAGCCGAGAGACAGGGAGGTCCTACGAGCAGTACTTC.

The chain employs TRBV5-1 and TRBJ2-3; TRBD2 agrees at 7 bases. This CDR3 has 15 amino acids. Germline trimming cut 0 bases from V and 2 bases from J; bases unmatched to any gene: 3. Germline CDR1 reads SGHRS; CDR2 reads YFSETQ. The CDR3 sequence is CASSLVAGDTDTQYF. The CDR3 DNA is TGCGCCAGCAGCTTGGTGGCGGGAGACACAGATACGCAGTATTTT.

The gene calls are TRBV29-1 and TRBJ2-7; D ambiguous. CDR3 length: 14 residues. The ends were cut back, 6 bases at V and 0 bases at J, with 15 bases in the middle. The germline gives CDR1 SQVTM, CDR2 ANQGSEA. The CDR3 spells CSVPEPGSSYEQYF. The CDR3, as DNA: TGCAGCGTCCCGGAGCCGGGTTCCTCCTACGAGCAGTACTTC.

Details on this clone: At one boundary the junction diverges from the germline segment, which might be a read error. Other DNA sequences in the same sample also yield this CDR3. The chain has TRBV4-2 and TRBJ1-2, with D possibly matching TRBD1 (5 bases). Germline loops: CDR1 LGHNA, CDR2 YNFKEQ. The CDR3 consists of 14 residues. The DNA for the CDR3 is TGTGCTAGCAGCCTGACCGGGACTCTGAATGGCTACACCTTC. As protein: CASSLTGTLNGYTF.

This chain links TRBV7-9 with TRBJ2-3, with 10 bases lining up with TRBD2. Germline CDR1 reads SEHNR; CDR2 reads FQNEAQ (reference sequence). V shed 4 bases, J shed 2 bases, and the junction held 3 bases outside the gene matches. CDR3 length equals 15 residues. This CDR3 reads CASSSGLAVTDTQYF. CDR3 nucleotides: TGTGCCAGCAGCTCCGGACTAGCGGTCACAGATACGCAGTATTTT.

V is TRBV19 and J is TRBJ2-7; TRBD1 aligns across 10 bases. V was clipped by 1 base and J by 3 bases; unmatched bases: 3. There are 15 residues in the CDR3. Germline V lookup: CDR1 LNHDA, CDR2 SQIVND (reference sequence). The CDR3 DNA is TGTGCCAGTAGTATAGGGACAGGGGGACACTACGAGCAGTACTTC. Protein product: CASSIGTGGHYEQYF.

In its sample, this clone was seen a few times. The rearrangement joins TRBV5-1 to TRBJ1-1; 7 nucleotides match TRBD1. The V gene end was trimmed by 4 bases and the J gene end by 1 base; junction bases not matched to a gene: 7. Looked up from germline, CDR1 is SGHRS and CDR2 is YFSETQ. The CDR3 totals 15 residues. The CDR3 protein is CASSPAQGQNTEAFF. CDR3 DNA sequence: TGCGCCAGCAGCCCTGCACAGGGGCAGAACACTGAAGCTTTCTTT.

This sequence joins TRBV12-3 or TRBV12-4 and TRBJ2-3; D remains unclear. Trimming cost V 6 bases and J 4 bases, with 11 bases left between them. This CDR3 has 13 residues. The CDR3 nucleotides read TGTGCCAGCAGCTCACACCTGGCAGATACGCAGTATTTT. Translation: CASSSHLADTQYF.

This sequence joins TRBV20-1 and TRBJ1-1, with D unresolved. Germline V CDR1 and CDR2: DFQATT, SNEGSKA (reference sequence). Trimming stripped 8 bases from V and 6 bases from J, with 7 bases between. CDR3 length equals 9 residues. Written as DNA, the CDR3 is TGCAGTCCCACTCCTGAAGCTTTCTTT. Residues: CSPTPEAFF.

V and J are TRBV12-3 or TRBV12-4 and TRBJ2-2; D remains unclear. V was clipped by 3 bases and J by 0 bases, with 2 bases between them. This CDR3 region has 13 residues. For the CDR3, the DNA is TGTGCCAGCAGTTTCTCGAACACCGGGGAGCTGTTTTTT. It encodes CASSFSNTGELFF.

The CDR3 DNA reads as TGTGCCAGCAGCTCGACAGCTCCCCCTACGAAGCAGTACTTC. Protein: CASSSTAPPTKQYF. The V gene is TRBV5-4, the J gene TRBJ2-7; TRBD1 might be the D (5 bases). Germline V gives CDR1 SGHNT, CDR2 YYREEE (reference sequence). The CDR3 has 14 amino acids. Between the trimmed V and J ends, which lost 3 bases and 8 bases, there was a span of 18 bases.

The CDR3: CASSFSGGRATQYF. The CDR3 DNA is TGTGCCAGCAGCTTTTCGGGAGGGCGGGCGACCCAGTACTTC. The chain links TRBV5-4 to TRBJ2-5; TRBD2 matches 8 bases. Losses at the gene ends were 2 bases for V and 7 bases for J; bases not matched to a gene: 7. The CDR3 has 14 residues. Germline assignment: CDR1 SGHNT and CDR2 YYREEE (reference sequence).

CDR3 nucleotides: TGTGCCAGCAGTTGGAGGGGTCCCTACGAGCAGTACTTC. Protein: CASSWRGPYEQYF. The V and J genes are TRBV28 and TRBJ2-7; a weak D match, TRBD2 (6 bases). This CDR3 spans 13 amino acids. Deletions cut 4 bases from V and 2 bases from J, with 9 bases between. Germline CDR1 is MDHEN and CDR2 is SYDVKM.

The table lists this clone with a count of one. J is TRBJ2-5 and V is TRBV6-2 or TRBV6-3, with 7 bases identical to TRBD1. The CDR3 loop spans 16 amino acids. Germline values: CDR1 MNHEY, CDR2 SVGEGT. V was clipped by 0 bases and J by 1 base; unmatched bases: 5. CDR3 coding DNA: TGTGCCAGCAGTTACTCTCCGACAGGGCCCCAAGAGACCCAGTACTTC. As protein: CASSYSPTGPQETQYF.

This chain's CDR3 is CASRPGQGKNEQFF. In DNA, the CDR3 is TGTGCCAGCAGGCCGGGACAGGGTAAGAATGAGCAGTTCTTC. The rearrangement links TRBV6-5 to TRBJ2-1; 9 nucleotides agree with TRBD1. Germline assignment: CDR1 MNHEY and CDR2 SVGAGI. CDR3 length: 14 amino acids. The V and J ends lost 6 bases and 7 bases, in that order; junction bases with no gene match: 7.

The chain combines TRBV4-2 with TRBJ2-1, with 7 bases matching TRBD2. The CDR3 is 15 residues long. Germline CDR1 LGHNA, CDR2 YNFKEQ. The V segment lost 2 bases and the J segment 7 bases; nucleotides outside the gene matches: 8. The DNA of the CDR3 is TGTGCCAGCAGCCAACTAGTGGGAGGGAGAAATGAGCAGTTCTTC. Amino acid sequence: CASSQLVGGRNEQFF.

This clone was seen a handful of times. The V call is TRBV18, the J call TRBJ1-2, with TRBD1 matching 7 bases. CDR1 is KGHSH and CDR2 is LQKENI in the germline V gene. The length of the CDR3 is 15 residues. The ends lost 6 bases at V and 3 bases at J; junction bases unmatched: 10. CDR3 bases: TGTGCCAGCTCGCTGACAGGGTCTTACGACTATGGCTACACCTTC. Translating gives CASSLTGSYDYGYTF. Complete variable domain (other parts from reference TRBV18 and TRBJ1-2): NAGVMQNPRHLVRRRGQEARLRCSPMKGHSHVYWYRQLPEEGLKFMVYLQKENIIDESGMPKERFSAEFPKEGPSILRIQQVVRGDSAAYFCASSLTGSYDYGYTFGSGTRLTVV.

This sequence joins TRBV5-5 and TRBJ1-2; 7 bases agree with TRBD1. Unmatched junction bases numbered 11, after V lost 5 bases and J lost 4 bases. The germline V gene encodes CDR1 SGHKS and CDR2 YYEKEE (reference sequence). This CDR3 is built from 15 residues. CDR3: CASRVYRGGVYGYTF. The CDR3 bases are TGTGCCAGCAGGGTGTACAGGGGTGGCGTCTATGGCTACACCTTC.

This chain connects TRBV6-1 to TRBJ2-1, with 11 bases identical to TRBD2. Germline-derived CDR1 and CDR2 are MNHNS and SASEGT. Germline trimming cut 3 bases from V and 12 bases from J; bases unmatched to any gene: 10. The CDR3 extends over 15 amino acids. CDR3 amino acids: CASSEGLAVSGRQFF. The CDR3 region has the DNA TGTGCCAGCAGTGAGGGACTAGCGGTTTCTGGGAGGCAGTTCTTC.